This T cell receptor beta chain was retrieved from a study of breast tumors, draining lymph nodes, adjacent tissues. Study outcomes and limitations: Compared with basal-like, luminal-like tumors shared significantly more repertoire with nontumor tissue. That most tumor T cells come from lymph nodes remained unproven. Tumor TCR diversity was below lymph nodes but above nontumor tissue. Findings are consistent with lymph node origin and intratumoral expansion of most tumor T cells.

This clonotype has ten or more counts. Its specificity is unknown. From the multiplex PCR reads, TCRdb called clonotypes with MiXCR, one entry per CDR3 protein. This sample has 50,000 to 75,000 distinct CDR3 sequences, with roughly 50% found just once. Trimming removed 1 base from V and 1 base from J, with 5 bases in between. Germline assignment: CDR1 SGHRS and CDR2 YFSETQ. The CDR3 length is 13 residues. The clonotype comes from a female donor with breast cancer. Some clones in this sample may be carry-over from other donors' samples. The sample consisted of breast tumor tissue. The gene calls are TRBV5-1 and TRBJ1-1; unclear D gene. The CDR3 protein is CASSLTQNTEAFF. For the CDR3, the DNA is TGCGCCAGCAGCTTGACACAGAACACTGAAGCTTTCTTT.